The T cell receptor (beta chain) described here comes from a study of regulatory T cells in long-lasting Graves disease. Time point denoted: persistent/refractory GD, antithyroid drugs over 5 years with positive TRAb. PBMCs were the source of the RNA used for TCR sequencing. iRepertoire HTBI primers and Arm-PCR of CDR3 regions built TCR beta libraries. TCRdb analysed the multiplex PCR reads with MiXCR anew, one entry per CDR3 protein. The sample holds over 450,000 distinct CDR3 sequences, about a fifth seen once. This clonotype was counted between two and nine times. Germline CDR1 reads SGHAT; CDR2 reads FQNNGV. The length of the CDR3 is 13 residues. Trimming removed 0 bases from V and 5 bases from J, with 4 bases in between.

The sequence came from a female donor with Graves disease. The chain recombines TRBV11-2 with TRBJ1-4; no definite D call. Sequencing used peripheral blood mononuclear cells (PBMCs), obtained when the disease was refractory, from a patient treated with antithyroid drugs. For the CDR3, the DNA is TGTGCCAGCAGCTTAGATTCGAATGAAAAACTGTTTTTT. Its protein product is CASSLDSNEKLFF.